This T cell receptor (beta chain) was documented in a study of vaccination and CD4 T cells after COVID-19. The sample's treatment: approximately 11-day PBMC culture with coronavirus spike peptide pools or control peptides (ViraFEST assay). The study sequenced cultured CD4+ T cell DNA using the Oncomine TCR Beta short-read assay. From the PCR reads, TCRdb called clonotypes with MiXCR, one entry per CDR3 protein. Of just under 9,000 distinct CDR3 sequences in the sample, 55% to 60% were seen once. The CDR3 has 18 amino acids. V dropped 5 bases and J dropped 2 bases, with 24 bases sitting between them. Looked up from germline, CDR1 is SGHNT and CDR2 is YENEEA. In the case of this clonotype: Antigen: not known.

The TCR originated in a human donor who had recovered from COVID-19. The rearrangement joins TRBV11-3 to TRBJ2-5; D is tentatively TRBD1 or TRBD2 (6 bases each). Sequencing was done on a sample of CD4+ T cells from blood, cultured in vitro. DNA for the CDR3: TGTGCCAGCAGCCGTGGGGCCACCGGGGGACAAATGCAAGAGACCCAGTACTTC. This gives the protein CASSRGATGGQMQETQYF.